What follows are 15 T cell receptor beta chains derived from one specimen sequenced in a study of OX40 agonist ivuxolimab in advanced cancers. The assay was immunoSEQ multiplex PCR, and TCRdb's table has in-frame clones only and misses some. The sample holds 98,000 or so clones, about 85% seen once. This sample comprised CD4+ or CD8+ T cells sorted from blood, obtained in a trial of the OX40 agonist ivuxolimab. Every receptor here comes from an adult with an advanced solid tumor such as melanoma, head and neck, liver or kidney cancer.

The rearrangement links TRBV28 to TRBJ2-5; perhaps TRBD1 as D (6 bases). The CDR3 consists of 14 residues. Looked up from germline, CDR1 is MDHEN and CDR2 is SYDVKM. Trimming cost V 4 bases and J 1 base, with 10 bases left between them. CDR3 sequence (DNA): TGTGCCAGCAGTTCAGGGGTACTCCAAGAGACCCAGTACTTC. Protein product: CASSSGVLQETQYF. Based on the CDR3 plus reference TRBV28 and TRBJ2-5, the full variable domain is DVKVTQSSRYLVKRTGEKVFLECVQDMDHENMFWYRQDPGLGLRLIYFSYDVKMKEKGDIPEGYSVSREKKERFSLILESASTNQTSMYLCASSSGVLQETQYFGPGTRLLVL.

This clone has just a few counts. The rearrangement joins TRBV7-9 to TRBJ1-1; D is uncertain. The germline V and J ends were trimmed by 4 bases and 5 bases, with 11 bases remaining between them. The CDR3 runs to 13 residues. In germline, CDR1 is SEHNR, CDR2 FQNEAQ (reference sequence). CDR3: CASSYGGGTEAFF. CDR3 coding DNA: TGTGCCAGCAGCTATGGAGGTGGGACTGAAGCTTTCTTT.

The sample holds a few counts of this clone. The chain combines TRBV5-6 with TRBJ1-4; TRBD1 is a possible D gene (6 bases). Trimming removed 1 base at V and 6 bases at J, with 7 bases between. The CDR3 contains 13 residues. Germline CDR1 reads SGHDT; CDR2 reads YYEEEE. In DNA form, the CDR3 reads TGTGCCAGCAGCTTGACAGGGTATGAAAAACTGTTTTTT. It translates to CASSLTGYEKLFF.

This chain links TRBV11-2 with TRBJ2-3; D not resolved. V lost 5 bases and J lost 0, with 12 bases in between. Germline CDR1 SGHAT, CDR2 FQNNGV. This CDR3 region has 15 residues. The CDR3 is CASSALYLSTDTQYF. CDR3 bases: TGTGCCAGCAGCGCGCTGTACTTAAGCACAGATACGCAGTATTTT.

The CDR3 nucleotides read TGTGCCAGCAGCTTAATACAGGGGGGAGGCACAGATACGCAGTATTTT. Translating gives CASSLIQGGGTDTQYF. The chain carries TRBV7-3 and TRBJ2-3; the match to TRBD1 covers 8 bases. This CDR3 is 16 amino acids long. Germline V CDR1 and CDR2: SGHTA, FQGTGA. After removal of 1 base from V and 1 base from J, the junction contained 4 bases not matched to a gene.

The V call is TRBV28, the J call TRBJ1-2; D ambiguous. Germline V gene data show CDR1 as MDHEN and CDR2 as SYDVKM. V was clipped by 6 bases and J by 2 bases, with 10 bases between them. The CDR3 runs 13 residues. The CDR3 loop reads CASSLKTNYGYTF. The CDR3 nucleotides read TGTGCCAGCAGCCTTAAGACCAACTATGGCTACACCTTC.

V gene TRBV28 combines with J gene TRBJ1-6, with 8 nucleotides matching TRBD1. The CDR3 loop spans 13 amino acids. Unmatched junction bases numbered 6, after V lost 11 bases and J lost 6 bases. Germline CDR1 and CDR2: MDHEN and SYDVKM. The CDR3 spells CASQGGLNSPLHF. CDR3 DNA sequence: TGTGCCTCACAGGGGGGGCTTAATTCACCCCTCCACTTT.

The chain couples TRBV9 to TRBJ2-2, with 12 positions matching TRBD2. The CDR3 runs to 16 residues. The trim removed 3 bases at V and 6 bases at J, leaving 6 bases unmatched. Germline lookup yields CDR1 SGDLS and CDR2 YYNGEE. The CDR3 here is CASSATSGRRSGELFF. The CDR3 DNA sequence: TGTGCCAGCAGCGCTACTAGCGGGAGGAGGTCCGGGGAGCTGTTTTTT. Full variable domain (remainder filled in from reference TRBV9 and TRBJ2-2): DSGVTQTPKHLITATGQRVTLRCSPRSGDLSVYWYQQSLDQGLQFLIQYYNGEERAKGNILERFSAQQFPDLHSELNLSSLELGDSALYFCASSATSGRRSGELFFGEGSRLTVL.

V and J are TRBV7-2 and TRBJ1-1; 8 bases fit TRBD1. Trimming at V came to 5 bases and at J to 3 bases, leaving 5 bases not matched to a gene. Germline V gives CDR1 SGHTA, CDR2 FQGNSA. The CDR3 spans 14 residues. This CDR3 is CASSPQTGDTEAFF. CDR3 sequence (DNA): TGTGCCAGCAGCCCACAGACAGGGGACACTGAAGCTTTCTTT. The variable domain in full, with the rest retrieved from reference TRBV7-2 and TRBJ1-1, is GAGVSQSPSNKVTEKGKDVELRCDPISGHTALYWYRQSLGQGLEFLIYFQGNSAPDKSGLPSDRFSAERTGGSVSTLTIQRTQQEDSAVYLCASSPQTGDTEAFFGQGTRLTVV.

The gene calls are TRBV30 and TRBJ1-2; TRBD1 agrees at 9 bases. The germline V gene has CDR1 GTSNPN and CDR2 SVGIG (reference sequence). V was clipped by 2 bases and J by 4 bases; unmatched bases: 23. The CDR3 runs to 20 residues. CDR3 region: CAWSRDRTGTGTPSTYGYTF. The CDR3 nucleotides read TGTGCCTGGAGTCGCGATCGGACCGGGACAGGGACACCTTCGACCTATGGCTACACCTTC. The whole variable domain, filled in from reference TRBV30 and TRBJ1-2, reads SQTIHQWPATLVQPVGSPLSLECTVEGTSNPNLYWYRQAAGRGLQLLFYSVGIGQISSEVPQNLSASRPQDRQFILSSKKLLLSDSGFYLCAWSRDRTGTGTPSTYGYTFGSGTRLTVV.

About this clone itself: Sequence at one end of the junction differs from germline and may be a read error. The chain recombines TRBV6-4 with TRBJ1-1; D call uncertain. The length of the CDR3 is 14 residues. Per the germline V gene, CDR1 is MRHNA and CDR2 is SNTAGT. This CDR3 reads CASRDSSKETEAFF. The CDR3 DNA follows: TGTGCCAGCAGAGACTCCTCAAAAGAGACTGAAGCTTTCTTT.

The chain has TRBV7-4 and TRBJ1-5, with D perhaps matching TRBD1 (5 bases). V was clipped by 1 base and J by 7 bases, with 14 bases between them. This CDR3 region has 15 residues. Germline CDR1 is SGHVT and CDR2 is SQSDAQ. The CDR3 DNA sequence: TGTGCCAGCAGCTTAGAGGACACCCCGGGGCAGCCCCAGCATTTT. This sequence encodes CASSLEDTPGQPQHF.

V usage is TRBV7-4 and J usage is TRBJ1-5; no clear D gene. The CDR3 is 13 amino acids. Germline V gives CDR1 SGHVT, CDR2 SQSDAQ. Trimming shortened V by 1 base and J by 0 bases, and 1 base separated the two germline ends. Written as DNA, the CDR3 is TGTGCCAGCAGCTTAGATAGCAATCAGCCCCAGCATTTT. Translated, it gives CASSLDSNQPQHF.

The rearrangement links TRBV2 to TRBJ2-5, with a tentative D call TRBD1 (7 bases). Germline V CDR1 and CDR2: SNHLY, FYNNEI. Trimming removed 3 bases from V and 4 bases from J, with 12 bases in between. The CDR3 length is 14 residues. This chain's CDR3 is CASSDWQGGETQYF. The CDR3 region has the DNA TGTGCCAGCAGTGATTGGCAGGGGGGAGAGACCCAGTACTTC.

The chain couples TRBV5-8 to TRBJ1-5; weak D call: TRBD1 (6 bases). This CDR3 region has 17 residues. Germline assignment: CDR1 SGHTS and CDR2 YDEGEE. Trimming stripped 3 bases from V and 8 bases from J, with 24 bases between. CDR3 coding DNA: TGTGCCAGCAGCTCCCGGCCGAAGGCTACCGGGGGCAAGCCCCAGCATTTT. Protein sequence: CASSSRPKATGGKPQHF. Full variable domain (remainder filled in from reference TRBV5-8 and TRBJ1-5): EAGVTQSPTHLIKTRGQQATLRCSPISGHTSVYWYQQALGLGLQFLLWYDEGEERNRGNFPPRFSGRQFPNYSSELNVNALELEDSALYLCASSSRPKATGGKPQHFGDGTRLSIL.